Listed here are 20 T cell receptor beta chains from one sample, sequenced in a study of T-cell reconstitution after alpha-beta-depleted transplantation in children. Unique molecular identifiers were used to barcode this TCRbeta library. TCRdb processed the PCR reads anew with MiXCR; each CDR3 protein has one entry. There are 900,000 or so distinct CDR3 sequences in the sample; 16% occur only once, and about 4.6% lies in the top ten. The specimen comprised PBMCs, mostly from graft donor cells, sampled 360 days after TCRalphabeta/CD19-depleted stem cell transplant. The source is a male patient aged 10 to 17 who had a stem cell transplant for acute lymphoblastic leukemia, so the T cells may come from the graft donor.

In its sample, this clonotype was seen many times. This chain uses TRBV21-1 with TRBJ2-7; the table gives TRBD1 as D, unverified against the DNA. TRBV21-1 is classified as a pseudogene. This CDR3 is 16 amino acids long. The CDR3 DNA sequence: TGTGCCAGCAGCGGGGGAGACAGGGAAAGGGCCTACGAGCAGTACTTC. This gives the protein CASSGGDRERAYEQYF.

This clonotype showed up just a few times. V usage is TRBV10-3 and J usage is TRBJ1-4, with D possibly being TRBD1 (5 bases). Germline V gene data show CDR1 as ENHRY and CDR2 as SYGVKD. The V end was cut by 3 bases, the J end by 0 bases, with 11 bases between. This CDR3 comprises 16 residues. CDR3 sequence reads: CAISDGGVTTNEKLFF. The DNA of the CDR3 is TGTGCCATCAGTGACGGGGGGGTGACAACTAATGAAAAACTGTTTTTT.

This clonotype was recorded a few times. The chain joins TRBV7-3 to TRBJ2-3; 7 bases map to TRBD1. The junction had 12 bases not matched to a gene; V was cut back by 4 bases and J by 2 bases. This CDR3 has 17 amino acids. Per the germline V gene, CDR1 is SGHTA and CDR2 is FQGTGA. This CDR3 reads CASSSAPTGTPTDTQYF. CDR3 bases: TGTGCCAGCAGCTCCGCACCGACAGGGACCCCCACAGATACGCAGTATTTT. Complete variable domain (other parts from reference TRBV7-3 and TRBJ2-3): GAGVSQTPSNKVTEKGKYVELRCDPISGHTALYWYRQSLGQGPEFLIYFQGTGAADDSGLPNDRFFAVRPEGSVSTLKIQRTERGDSAVYLCASSSAPTGTPTDTQYFGPGTRLTVL.

This clonotype occurred many times. The V and J genes are TRBV7-6 and TRBJ2-2; D ambiguous. From germline, CDR1 is SGHVS and CDR2 FNYEAQ. Trimming took 6 bases from V and 3 from J, leaving 5 bases between them. This CDR3 comprises 12 residues. The CDR3 coding sequence is TGTGCCAGCAGTCTACACACCGGGGAGCTGTTTTTT. Translation gives CASSLHTGELFF.

Regarding this clonotype: Just one base apart from a much larger clone, this may be a read error. The final CDR3 position lacks the conserved phenylalanine or tryptophan, pointing to a likely read error. The CDR3 coding sequence is TGTGCCAGCAGCGTAGGTCGGGGGCAGCCCCAGCATTCT. Translating gives CASSVGRGQPQHS. V usage is TRBV9 and J usage is TRBJ1-5, with D possibly matching TRBD1 (5 bases). Trimming shortened V by 0 bases and J by 7 bases, and 8 bases separated the two germline ends. The CDR3 sequence is 13 residues long. CDR1 is SGDLS, CDR2 YYNGEE, per germline.

The genes are TRBV27 and TRBJ1-5; D is undetermined. Per germline, CDR1 MNHEY and CDR2 SMNVEV (reference sequence). The CDR3 is 14 amino acids. Trimming pared 2 bases from V and 3 bases from J, leaving 8 bases between. CDR3 DNA sequence: TGTGCCAGCAGTTTAATGGGGAACAATCAGCCCCAGCATTTT. Its protein is CASSLMGNNQPQHF.

This clonotype was seen a handful of times. The V call is TRBV3-1, the J call TRBJ2-7; 9 nucleotides agree with TRBD2. The germline gives CDR1 LGHDT, CDR2 YNNKEL (reference sequence). V was pared by 2 bases and J by 5 bases, with 10 bases of the junction left unmatched. This CDR3 region has 16 residues. The CDR3, as DNA: TGTGCCAGCAGCCAAAGAGGCCCGGGACTAGCACACGAGCAGTACTTC. Translated, it gives CASSQRGPGLAHEQYF.

The chain employs TRBV27 and TRBJ2-2; tentatively, D is TRBD1 (6 bases). The CDR3 length is 17 residues. CDR1 is MNHEY, CDR2 SMNVEV, per germline (reference sequence). V shed 5 bases and J shed 3 bases, with 19 bases lying between them. The CDR3, as DNA: TGTGCCAGCAGTCCCCTCTCAGGGGTTGGTGACACCGGGGAGCTGTTTTTT. Its protein product is CASSPLSGVGDTGELFF.

This clonotype has a handful of counts. The chain combines TRBV25-1 with TRBJ2-7; tentatively, D is TRBD1 (5 bases). The ends were cut back, 5 bases at V and 0 bases at J, with 20 bases in the middle. The germline V gene has CDR1 MGHDK and CDR2 SYGVNS. The CDR3 extends over 17 amino acids. The CDR3 reads CASSPPLGRGGSYEQYF. CDR3 in DNA: TGTGCCAGCAGTCCTCCCTTGGGTAGGGGTGGCTCCTACGAGCAGTACTTC.

The CDR3 region is CASSYTPGLAATGELFF. CDR3 DNA: TGTGCCAGCAGTTACACCCCCGGACTAGCGGCCACCGGGGAGCTGTTTTTT. This chain connects TRBV6-5 to TRBJ2-2; 10 nucleotides match TRBD2. The CDR3 has 17 residues. The V gene's germline CDR1 is MNHEY and CDR2 SVGAGI. With 2 bases clipped from V and 4 bases from J, the junction kept 7 bases outside the gene matches.

The chain couples TRBV9 to TRBJ2-7; 7 nucleotides match TRBD1. The V gene's germline CDR1 is SGDLS and CDR2 YYNGEE. The CDR3 runs to 15 residues. With 1 base clipped from V and 4 bases from J, the junction kept 8 bases outside the gene matches. As DNA, the CDR3 is TGTGCCAGCAGCGTAAATGTAGGGGGCGGGTACGAGCAGTACTTC. It is translated as CASSVNVGGGYEQYF.

J is TRBJ2-1 and V is TRBV9; a possible D gene is TRBD2 (5 bases). Germline V gene data show CDR1 as SGDLS and CDR2 as YYNGEE. V dropped 0 bases and J dropped 9 bases, with 13 bases sitting between them. The CDR3 has 14 amino acids. CDR3 sequence reads: CASSVGELKPEQFF. CDR3 sequence (DNA): TGTGCCAGCAGCGTAGGGGAGCTTAAGCCTGAGCAGTTCTTC. Drawing the rest from reference TRBV9 and TRBJ2-1, the complete variable domain is DSGVTQTPKHLITATGQRVTLRCSPRSGDLSVYWYQQSLDQGLQFLIQYYNGEERAKGNILERFSAQQFPDLHSELNLSSLELGDSALYFCASSVGELKPEQFFGPGTRLTVL.

This clonotype has a handful of counts. V usage is TRBV29-1 and J usage is TRBJ1-5; the D gene is possibly TRBD1 (6 bases). The CDR3 covers 13 residues. In germline, CDR1 is SQVTM, CDR2 ANQGSEA. V lost 4 bases and J lost 4, with 11 bases in between. CDR3 loop: CSVVQGPNQPQHF. CDR3 nucleotides: TGCAGCGTTGTACAGGGCCCAAATCAGCCCCAGCATTTT. Together with reference TRBV29-1 and TRBJ1-5, the CDR3 gives the full variable domain: SAVISQKPSRDICQRGTSLTIQCQVDSQVTMMFWYRQQPGQSLTLIATANQGSEATYESGFVIDKFPISRPNLTFSTLTVSNMSPEDSSIYLCSVVQGPNQPQHFGDGTRLSIL.

The chain uses TRBV6-1 and TRBJ2-2; tentative D call: TRBD1 (5 bases). This CDR3 is built from 16 residues. V was clipped by 8 bases and J by 2 bases, with 18 bases between them. Germline loops: CDR1 MNHNS, CDR2 SASEGT. CDR3 in DNA: TGTGCCAGCTACCGTATTACAGGTTCCAACACCGGGGAGCTGTTTTTT. Translated: CASYRITGSNTGELFF.

The chain has TRBV29-1 and TRBJ1-2; D is uncertain. V dropped 4 bases and J dropped 6 bases, with 9 bases sitting between them. CDR1 is SQVTM, CDR2 ANQGSEA, per germline. The CDR3 contains 11 residues. The CDR3 DNA reads as TGCAGCGTTGGTCAGGCGGATGGCTACACCTTC. Translating gives CSVGQADGYTF.

This clonotype was counted between two and nine times. V is TRBV12-3 or TRBV12-4 and J is TRBJ1-4, with a possible D match to TRBD1 (6 bases). Deletions cut 5 bases from V and 7 bases from J, with 11 bases between. The CDR3 sequence is 13 residues long. The CDR3 here is CASSPRTAEKLFF. The CDR3 DNA reads TGTGCCAGCAGTCCCCGGACAGCTGAAAAACTGTTTTTT.

This clonotype was seen repeatedly, ten times or more. Here the CDR3 reads CASSLGPGNQPQHF. CDR3 DNA: TGCGCCAGCAGCTTGGGTCCAGGGAATCAGCCCCAGCATTTT. This chain connects TRBV5-1 to TRBJ1-5, with D perhaps TRBD1 (5 bases). CDR1 is SGHRS, CDR2 YFSETQ, per germline. Between the trimmed V and J ends, which lost 0 bases and 4 bases, there was a span of 8 bases. This CDR3 contains 14 residues.

The chain is built from TRBV27 and TRBJ2-7, with TRBD2 identical over 14 bases. Losses at the gene ends were 6 bases for V and 5 bases for J; bases not matched to a gene: 9. Germline-derived CDR1 and CDR2 are MNHEY and SMNVEV (reference sequence). CDR3 length: 16 amino acids. The CDR3 DNA sequence: TGTGCCAGCAGACCTCTTCCGGGACTAGCGGGAGACGAGCAGTACTTC. It encodes CASRPLPGLAGDEQYF.

V is TRBV29-1 and J is TRBJ2-3, with D perhaps matching TRBD1 (5 bases). The CDR3 sequence is 13 residues long. The germline gives CDR1 SQVTM, CDR2 ANQGSEA. Trimming removed 5 bases from V and 2 bases from J, with 11 bases in between. The DNA for the CDR3 is TGCAGCGTTTACAGGCGCCCCACAGATACGCAGTATTTT. It specifies CSVYRRPTDTQYF.

The chain is built from TRBV18 and TRBJ2-7; no definite D call. Between the trimmed V and J ends, which lost 3 bases and 4 bases, there was a span of 7 bases. Per germline, CDR1 KGHSH and CDR2 LQKENI. This CDR3 has 12 amino acids. CDR3 coding DNA: TGTGCCAGCTCACCCATCGCATACGAGCAGTACTTC. Its translation is CASSPIAYEQYF.